These 20 T cell receptor beta chains were sequenced from one sample in a study of T-cell reconstitution after alpha-beta-depleted transplantation in children (dated by TCRdb to the mid-2010s). The library was obtained by PCR. For sequencing, an Illumina HiSeq 2500 was employed. TCR library preparation used molecular barcoding, with unique molecular identifiers applied to normalize quantification of the TCRbeta repertoire. TCRdb ran its own pipeline on the public reads, namely fastp trimming at Q25 and MiXCR clone calling, and kept in-frame beta chains. Under each unique CDR3 protein, matching rows form one entry showing the most common genes and DNA. Within this sample are about 610,000 distinct CDR3 sequences, with over 9.5% of them counted one time only. The ten most abundant clones make up 4% to 5% of the sample. The specimen comprised PBMCs from the stem cell graft donor, sampled from the stem cell graft. These receptors all stem from a human donor who donated a stem cell graft to a child with acute myeloid leukemia.

This clonotype occurred a few times. The J gene is TRBJ2-1, the V gene TRBV29-1; possible D gene TRBD2, 6 bases. V was shortened by 5 bases and J by 3 bases, with 14 bases between the two germline ends. The germline gives CDR1 SQVTM, CDR2 ANQGSEA. The CDR3 extends over 14 amino acids. CDR3 nucleotide sequence: TGCAGCGTTACTCCGGGACTTTACTACAATGAGCAGTTCTTC. It codes for CSVTPGLYYNEQFF.

This chain links TRBV18 with TRBJ1-3; no reliable D call. V lost 2 bases and J 2 bases, leaving 7 bases between the germline ends. This CDR3 is 14 amino acids long. Germline CDR1 and CDR2: KGHSH and LQKENI. The CDR3 loop is CASSPEFTGNTIYF. The CDR3 nucleotides read TGTGCCAGCTCACCAGAATTCACTGGAAACACCATATATTTT.

The V call is TRBV20-1, the J call TRBJ1-5; 9 bases map to TRBD1. The germline V gene encodes CDR1 DFQATT and CDR2 SNEGSKA (reference sequence). The junction had 4 bases not matched to a gene; V was cut back by 6 bases and J by 1 base. The CDR3 consists of 14 residues. The DNA for the CDR3 is TGCAGTGCCCCGGACAGGGGAAGCAATCAGCCCCAGCATTTT. This codes for CSAPDRGSNQPQHF.

The chain combines TRBV28 with TRBJ1-6; 10 positions agree with TRBD1. CDR1 and CDR2 from the germline V gene are MDHEN and SYDVKM. The J segment lost 7 bases and the V segment lost 6 bases, leaving 18 bases of the junction unmatched. CDR3 length equals 19 residues. The CDR3 region has the DNA TGTGCCAGCAGCGGAGCGGGGACAGGGGCGCCTTCGGGGAATTCACCCCTCCACTTT. This codes for CASSGAGTGAPSGNSPLHF.

This clonotype was seen repeatedly, ten times or more. J is TRBJ2-2 and V is TRBV12-3 or TRBV12-4, with D perhaps matching TRBD2 (5 bases). The CDR3 spans 15 residues. V was shortened by 5 bases and J by 7 bases, with 17 bases between the two germline ends. The CDR3 region has the DNA TGTGCCAGCAGTCGGGTCGTCGGGGATAGCGGGGAGCTGTTTTTT. Translated, it gives CASSRVVGDSGELFF.

V usage is TRBV20-1 and J usage is TRBJ2-2; D gene ambiguous. This CDR3 is built from 14 residues. Germline lookup yields CDR1 DFQATT and CDR2 SNEGSKA (reference sequence). Trimming removed 3 bases from V and 1 base from J, with 9 bases in between. The CDR3 protein is CSASMPGNTGELFF. In DNA, the CDR3 is TGCAGTGCTAGTATGCCAGGGAACACCGGGGAGCTGTTTTTT.

This clonotype was counted at least ten times. V gene TRBV9 combines with J gene TRBJ2-7; 9 bases agree with TRBD2. Losses at the gene ends were 0 bases for V and 3 bases for J; bases not matched to a gene: 1. Germline V lookup: CDR1 SGDLS, CDR2 YYNGEE. This CDR3 spans 14 amino acids. The CDR3 coding sequence is TGTGCCAGCAGCGTAGGTAGCGGGGGCTACGAGCAGTACTTC. It translates to CASSVGSGGYEQYF.

The table lists this clonotype with a few counts. This chain joins TRBV6-2 or TRBV6-3 and TRBJ2-7, with 10 bases matching TRBD2. The CDR3 has 18 amino acids. V was clipped by 8 bases and J by 0 bases; unmatched bases: 16. The germline V gene encodes CDR1 MNHEY and CDR2 SVGEGT. The chain's CDR3 is CASGGLSSGSYPSYEQYF. In nucleotides, the CDR3 is TGTGCCAGCGGGGGTCTGTCTAGCGGGAGTTACCCCTCCTACGAGCAGTACTTC.

V usage is TRBV15 and J usage is TRBJ2-7; unclear D gene. V lost 4 bases and J lost 1, with 14 bases in between. Germline values: CDR1 LNHNV, CDR2 YYDKDF (reference sequence). This CDR3 comprises 15 residues. The CDR3 DNA is TGTGCCACCAGCAAAGACGACGGTGTATCCTACGAGCAGTACTTC. Protein: CATSKDDGVSYEQYF.

This clonotype was recorded a few times. The V gene is TRBV15, the J gene TRBJ1-1; possible D gene TRBD1, 5 bases. Germline assignment: CDR1 LNHNV and CDR2 YYDKDF (reference sequence). The CDR3 is 15 amino acids. Trimming left V 0 bases short and J 0 bases short, with 8 bases between. The CDR3 bases are TGTGCCACCAGCAGAGATCGGGGCATGAACACTGAAGCTTTCTTT. As protein: CATSRDRGMNTEAFF.

This chain uses TRBV9 with TRBJ2-1; no clear D gene. From germline, CDR1 is SGDLS and CDR2 YYNGEE. The V end lost 2 bases, the J end lost 8 bases, and 14 bases lay between the germline ends. This CDR3 contains 14 residues. The CDR3 loop is CASSVRLTGDEQFF. The CDR3, as DNA: TGTGCCAGCAGCGTGAGGCTTACTGGCGATGAGCAGTTCTTC.

The chain couples TRBV7-2 to TRBJ2-7; weak D call: TRBD2 (6 bases). Trimming removed 2 bases at V and 2 bases at J, with 16 bases between. Germline values: CDR1 SGHTA, CDR2 FQGNSA. The CDR3 loop spans 16 amino acids. CDR3: CASSLSPTSLTYEQYF. CDR3 sequence (DNA): TGTGCCAGCAGCTTATCCCCGACTAGTCTTACCTACGAGCAGTACTTC.

The V gene is TRBV30, the J gene TRBJ2-2; D is unresolved. Germline CDR1 and CDR2: GTSNPN and SVGIG (reference sequence). This CDR3 has 14 residues. Trimming took 0 bases from V and 1 from J, leaving 6 bases between them. The CDR3 region is CAWSVSRNTGELFF. The CDR3 DNA reads as TGTGCCTGGAGTGTCTCCAGGAACACCGGGGAGCTGTTTTTT. Filled out from reference TRBV30 and TRBJ2-2, the complete variable domain reads SQTIHQWPATLVQPVGSPLSLECTVEGTSNPNLYWYRQAAGRGLQLLFYSVGIGQISSEVPQNLSASRPQDRQFILSSKKLLLSDSGFYLCAWSVSRNTGELFFGEGSRLTVL.

In its sample, this clonotype was seen a few times. CDR3 amino acids: CASSGRLAETQYF. The CDR3, as DNA: TGTGCCAGCAGTGGTCGCCTTGCGGAGACCCAGTACTTC. The chain joins TRBV25-1 to TRBJ2-5; D remains ambiguous. The V end lost 4 bases, the J end lost 5 bases, and 11 bases lay between the germline ends. The CDR3 loop spans 13 amino acids. Germline assignment: CDR1 MGHDK and CDR2 SYGVNS.

This clonotype was detected many times. The chain has TRBV27 and TRBJ2-7; 10 bases line up with TRBD2. Germline V gene data show CDR1 as MNHEY and CDR2 as SMNVEV (reference sequence). The CDR3 contains 13 residues. The trim removed 6 bases at V and 5 bases at J, leaving 4 bases unmatched. In DNA form, the CDR3 reads TGTGCCAGCAGGCGACTAGCGGGTGACGAGCAGTACTTC. This sequence encodes CASRRLAGDEQYF.

This clonotype was counted many times. The chain uses TRBV10-3 and TRBJ2-2, with a possible D match to TRBD2 (6 bases). Per germline, CDR1 ENHRY and CDR2 SYGVKD. V was clipped by 3 bases and J by 7 bases, with 12 bases between them. The CDR3 loop spans 14 amino acids. This CDR3 reads CAISDGSSDGELFF. In DNA, the CDR3 is TGTGCCATCAGTGATGGGTCTAGCGACGGGGAGCTGTTTTTT.

This clonotype was observed a handful of times. The chain links TRBV12-3 or TRBV12-4 to TRBJ2-4, with D perhaps TRBD1 (7 bases). This CDR3 contains 16 residues. V was clipped by 4 bases and J by 9 bases, with 22 bases between them. The CDR3 bases are TGTGCCAGCAGTTCGGGAGACAGGGCCTCGAGGGGCATTCAGTACTTC. Translated, it gives CASSSGDRASRGIQYF.

This clonotype was observed a few times. CDR3 protein: CASSGLGGGELFF. The CDR3 nucleotides read TGTGCCAGCAGTGGACTTGGCGGCGGGGAGCTGTTTTTT. V and J are TRBV25-1 and TRBJ2-2; D is unresolved. Germline-derived CDR1 and CDR2 are MGHDK and SYGVNS. The CDR3 has 13 amino acids. V shed 4 bases and J shed 7 bases, with 10 bases lying between them.

This clonotype was found a few times. The V call is TRBV6-5, the J call TRBJ2-7, with 7 bases fitting TRBD2. J was trimmed by 5 bases and V by 0 bases; bases with no gene match: 7. The CDR3 consists of 15 residues. Germline CDR1 is MNHEY and CDR2 is SVGAGI. CDR3: CASSYSTGLGDEQYF. For the CDR3, the DNA is TGTGCCAGCAGTTACTCTACTGGACTAGGCGACGAGCAGTACTTC.

In DNA form, the CDR3 reads TGTGCCAGCAGAATTGGACTAGGCACAGATACGCAGTATTTT. This encodes CASRIGLGTDTQYF. The chain combines TRBV6-2 or TRBV6-3 with TRBJ2-3; 7 bases are shared with TRBD2. Trimming at V came to 6 bases and at J to 1 base, leaving 4 bases not matched to a gene. Germline V gene data show CDR1 as MNHEY and CDR2 as SVGEGT. CDR3 length: 14 residues.